This entry lists 21 T cell receptor beta chains sequenced from one sample in a study of cytomegalovirus exposure and HLA in healthy donors. 60 Vbeta and 13 Jbeta primers were used in PCR. Produced via immunoSEQ multiplex PCR; TCRdb's table is partial and in-frame only. Of about 160,000 clones detected, 80% to 90% appear once; the ten largest clones hold about 2%. The sample taken for sequencing was PBMCs. Source of these receptors: a man aged 18 to 30 in good health and CMV-seropositive.

The J gene is TRBJ1-2, the V gene TRBV5-6; the D gene is possibly TRBD1 (6 bases). With 4 bases removed from V and 6 bases from J, the gap between germline ends came to 25 bases. This CDR3 is built from 17 residues. Per the germline V gene, CDR1 is SGHDT and CDR2 is YYEEEE. DNA for the CDR3: TGTGCCAGCAGCGAACAGGGTTTTCCAGGCGAAACCCATGGCTACACCTTC. It is translated as CASSEQGFPGETHGYTF.

In regard to this clone: At one of its ends the junction is not consistent with the germline gene, which may arise from a read error. This chain connects TRBV14 to TRBJ1-2; 7 bases agree with TRBD1. The CDR3 is made up of 12 amino acids. The germline V gene encodes CDR1 SGHDN and CDR2 FVKESK. The CDR3 reads CASSQYPGQLIF. The CDR3 DNA sequence: TGTGCCAGCAGTCAGTATCCGGGACAGCTAATCTTC.

The chain joins TRBV4-2 to TRBJ1-3; D ambiguous. This CDR3 contains 17 residues. V shed 0 bases and J shed 5 bases, with 17 bases lying between them. Germline V gene data show CDR1 as LGHNA and CDR2 as YNFKEQ. CDR3 residues: CASSQDGSDPGRNTIYF. Here the CDR3 DNA reads TGTGCCAGCAGCCAAGATGGTTCGGACCCCGGGAGAAACACCATATATTTT.

The chain uses TRBV27 and TRBJ1-1, with 8 bases matching TRBD1. V shed 2 bases, J shed 3 bases, and the junction held 14 bases outside the gene matches. Germline assignment: CDR1 MNHEY and CDR2 SMNVEV (reference sequence). The CDR3 has 18 amino acids. The CDR3 sequence is CASSLLPRGPNGDTEAFF. CDR3 nucleotide sequence: TGTGCCAGCAGTTTACTTCCCAGGGGGCCCAATGGTGACACTGAAGCTTTCTTT.

The rearrangement links TRBV25-1 to TRBJ1-2; perhaps TRBD1 as D (5 bases). Germline values: CDR1 MGHDK, CDR2 SYGVNS. V lost 1 base to trimming and J lost 8 bases, with 11 bases between them. CDR3 length equals 13 residues. The CDR3 loop is CASSEWDLGGYTF. The CDR3 nucleotides read TGTGCCAGCAGTGAATGGGACTTGGGGGGCTACACCTTC.

The V call is TRBV18, the J call TRBJ2-6; no clear D. The length of the CDR3 is 18 residues. V lost 6 bases and J 1 base, leaving 19 bases between the germline ends. Germline CDR1 and CDR2: KGHSH and LQKENI. The CDR3 loop reads CASSAIEARTSGANVLTF. The DNA of the CDR3 is TGTGCCAGCTCCGCCATTGAAGCTCGAACTTCTGGGGCCAACGTCCTGACTTTC.

CDR3 in amino acids: CASWTGSPLHF. CDR3 coding DNA: TGTGCCAGTTGGACAGGATCACCCCTCCACTTT. The rearrangement links TRBV19 to TRBJ1-6, with 7 nucleotides matching TRBD1. The CDR3 extends over 11 amino acids. Germline V gene data show CDR1 as LNHDA and CDR2 as SQIVND (reference sequence). The junction had 2 bases not matched to a gene; V was cut back by 8 bases and J by 10 bases.

V is TRBV19 and J is TRBJ2-1, with 8 bases identical to TRBD2. V trimming: 9 bases; J trimming: 7 bases; junction bases outside the gene matches: 11. This CDR3 has 14 amino acids. CDR1 and CDR2 from the germline V gene are LNHDA and SQIVND (reference sequence). The CDR3 region is CASSNGGDLNEQFF. The CDR3 nucleotides are TGTGCCAGCAGCAACGGGGGGGATTTGAATGAGCAGTTCTTC.

The DNA for the CDR3 is TGTGCCAGAGTGAACAGGGATGCTACCACTGAAGCTTTCTTT. Its translation: CARVNRDATTEAFF. The V and J genes are TRBV7-6 and TRBJ1-1; perhaps TRBD1 as D (6 bases). The V end lost 9 bases, the J end lost 4 bases, and 18 bases lay between the germline ends. Germline V lookup: CDR1 SGHVS, CDR2 FNYEAQ. This CDR3 contains 14 residues.

The genes are TRBV14 and TRBJ1-2; D call uncertain. CDR3 length: 14 residues. Germline assignment: CDR1 SGHDN and CDR2 FVKESK. V shed 1 base and J shed 1 base, with 7 bases lying between them. This CDR3 is CASSQAAGNYGYTF. In DNA, the CDR3 is TGTGCCAGCAGCCAAGCCGCGGGTAACTATGGCTACACCTTC.

The chain is built from TRBV19 and TRBJ1-5, with 7 bases aligning to TRBD1. The CDR3 length is 17 residues. Germline V gene lookup returns CDR1 LNHDA and CDR2 SQIVND (reference sequence). V dropped 3 bases and J dropped 6; count of bases not matched to a gene: 14. The CDR3 bases are TGTGCCAGTAGTATGTACCGGGACCAAGGGGGCTCTCAGCCCCAGCATTTT. It encodes CASSMYRDQGGSQPQHF.

V is TRBV6-1 and J is TRBJ2-7; the match to TRBD2 covers 7 bases. In germline, CDR1 is MNHNS, CDR2 SASEGT. The V and J ends lost 6 bases and 2 bases, in that order; junction bases with no gene match: 10. CDR3 size: 15 residues. The CDR3 DNA follows: TGTGCCAGCAGCCCGGGGGGAGGGATCGCCTACGAGCAGTACTTC. Amino acid sequence: CASSPGGGIAYEQYF.

This chain uses TRBV7-3 with TRBJ2-3, with TRBD2 matching over 8 bases. The V and J ends lost 0 bases and 4 bases, in that order; junction bases with no gene match: 3. The length of the CDR3 is 15 residues. Germline V gene data show CDR1 as SGHTA and CDR2 as FQGTGA. As DNA, the CDR3 is TGTGCCAGCAGCTTAACTAGCGGGGTATCAGATACGCAGTATTTT. Translating gives CASSLTSGVSDTQYF.

This clone was seen once. V usage is TRBV11-2 and J usage is TRBJ2-3, with 14 bases aligning to TRBD2. The V and J ends lost 5 bases and 3 bases, in that order; junction bases with no gene match: 4. Germline V gene lookup returns CDR1 SGHAT and CDR2 FQNNGV. This CDR3 has 16 residues. The CDR3 sequence: CASSMTSGGATDTQYF. The CDR3 DNA reads as TGTGCCAGCAGCATGACTAGCGGGGGGGCAACAGATACGCAGTATTTT.

This chain joins TRBV7-9 and TRBJ2-7, with 13 bases aligning to TRBD2. The CDR3 loop spans 16 amino acids. The V gene end was trimmed by 0 bases and the J gene end by 4 bases; junction bases not matched to a gene: 3. Germline V CDR1 and CDR2: SEHNR, FQNEAQ (reference sequence). CDR3 sequence reads: CASSLATSGGAYEQYF. In DNA form, the CDR3 reads TGTGCCAGCAGCTTAGCCACTAGCGGGGGGGCATACGAGCAGTACTTC.

The gene calls are TRBV4-1 and TRBJ1-3; 8 bases are a match to TRBD1. Trimming removed 4 bases from V and 0 bases from J; junction bases left unmatched: 11. Looked up from germline, CDR1 is MGHRA and CDR2 is YSYEKL. The CDR3 is made up of 18 amino acids. The CDR3 nucleotides read TGCGCCAGCAGCCCAAGCGGGCAGGGGGCGATCTCTGGAAACACCATATATTTT. It encodes CASSPSGQGAISGNTIYF.

The chain recombines TRBV6-4 with TRBJ2-1; 12 positions match TRBD2. V dropped 5 bases and J dropped 7; count of bases not matched to a gene: 6. The germline V gene has CDR1 MRHNA and CDR2 SNTAGT. The CDR3 length is 15 residues. CDR3 in amino acids: CASSWTSGESNEQFF. CDR3 bases: TGTGCCAGCAGTTGGACTAGCGGGGAATCTAATGAGCAGTTCTTC.

This clone was seen only a few times. The chain links TRBV7-8 to TRBJ1-4; D remains ambiguous. This CDR3 is built from 13 residues. Germline V gene lookup returns CDR1 SGHVS and CDR2 FQNEAQ. Trimming took off 6 bases at V and 4 bases at J, with 9 bases between the two ends. The CDR3 sequence is CASRGQVNEKLFF. Here the CDR3 DNA reads TGTGCCAGCAGGGGCCAGGTTAATGAAAAACTGTTTTTT.

The chain links TRBV9 to TRBJ2-5; 10 bases align to TRBD1. The V gene's germline CDR1 is SGDLS and CDR2 YYNGEE. The J segment lost 5 bases and the V segment lost 4 bases, leaving 11 bases of the junction unmatched. The CDR3 covers 16 residues. The CDR3 DNA reads TGTGCCAGCAGCATGCCGGGACAGGGGTCGGAGGAGACCCAGTACTTC. Its translation is CASSMPGQGSEETQYF.

This chain connects TRBV10-3 to TRBJ1-3; D is unclear. Trimming cost V 3 bases and J 0 bases, with 6 bases left between them. In germline, CDR1 is ENHRY, CDR2 SYGVKD. The CDR3 sequence is 14 residues long. CDR3 region: CAISDHSSGNTIYF. The CDR3 region has the DNA TGTGCCATCAGTGACCACAGCTCTGGAAACACCATATATTTT.

The CDR3 sequence is CASSLVAGHVTGELFF. The CDR3, as DNA: TGTGCCAGCAGCTTAGTGGCAGGGCACGTCACCGGGGAGCTGTTTTTT. J is TRBJ2-2 and V is TRBV11-3; TRBD1 might be the D (5 bases). Germline CDR1 SGHNT, CDR2 YENEEA. The CDR3 contains 16 residues. Trimming pared 1 base from V and 4 bases from J, leaving 13 bases between.